The rows below give T cell receptor beta chains drawn from one sample of a study of identical twins. TCRdb fed the 5' RACE reads into MiXCR, producing one record per CDR3 protein. The repertoire holds 460,000 or so distinct CDR3 sequences, with 11% to 15% as singletons. The sample was also reused in another study, on yellow fever vaccine responses in identical twins.

The sequenced material came from CD4+ T cells sorted from blood. These receptors were obtained from a woman under 30 in good health. Each CDR3 is given with its conserved first and last residue. The D gene is left open where the match is weak. Some rows mark clone size as missing; the rest say once, few, many or name a class of expanded clone.

v_call	clone_size	d_call	j_call	cdr3_nt	cdr3_aa
TRBV5-1	many	-	TRBJ2-2	TGCGCCAGCAGCTTGGATAATATTCCGGGAGCTGGGTCCGGGGAGCTGTTTTTT	CASSLDNIPGAGSGELFF
TRBV27	-	TRBD1	TRBJ2-7	TGTGCCAGCAGTTCCCCCCCGGGACAGAGCTACGAGCAGTACTTC	CASSSPPGQSYEQYF
TRBV7-2	-	TRBD2	TRBJ2-7	TGTGCCAGCAGCCAGGTTAGCGGGAGCGGCGAGCAGTACTTC	CASSQVSGSGEQYF
TRBV11-2	-	-	TRBJ2-1	TGTGCCAGCAGCCAACTGGTCTTACTTAAGAATGAGCAGTTCTTC	CASSQLVLLKNEQFF
TRBV7-2	many	TRBD1	TRBJ1-5	TGTGCCAGCAGCTTGACAGGGTTTCAAGAGGCCCAGCATTTT	CASSLTGFQEAQHF
TRBV7-2	-	TRBD1	TRBJ2-5	TGTGCCAGCAGCTTAGGGGGACAGGCCAAAGAGACCCAGTACTTC	CASSLGGQAKETQYF
TRBV7-2	few	-	TRBJ2-3	TGTGCCAGCAGCTTCCGGGGGGCCACAGATACGCAGTATTTT	CASSFRGATDTQYF
TRBV14	many	-	TRBJ2-7	TGTGCCAGCAGCCAAATAAGGGGCTACGAGCAGTACTTC	CASSQIRGYEQYF
TRBV5-4	-	-	TRBJ2-5	TGTGCCAGCAGCTTGGGTTACCGAGAAGAGACCCAGTACTTC	CASSLGYREETQYF
TRBV20-1	many	-	TRBJ1-1	TGCAGTGCTAGAGACGACAGGCTTATCAGAAACACTGAAGCTTTCTTT	CSARDDRLIRNTEAFF
TRBV6-5	-	-	TRBJ2-5	TGTGCCAGCAGTTTGCTTACAGGGACGGAGACCCAGTACTTC	CASSLLTGTETQYF
TRBV20-1	many	-	TRBJ2-7	TGCAGTGCTAGAGTCGGCTACCTTCGCGAGCAGTACTTC	CSARVGYLREQYF
TRBV20-1	few	-	TRBJ2-7	TGCAGTGCTCAGGGAGAGTACGAGCAGTACTTC	CSAQGEYEQYF
TRBV10-3	many	TRBD2	TRBJ2-7	TGTGCCATCAGAGTAGCGGGAGTTAACGAGCAGTACTTC	CAIRVAGVNEQYF
TRBV4-3	few	TRBD2	TRBJ2-3	TGCGCCAGCAGCCTCCTTAGCGGGAGGGCCACAGATACGCAGTATTTT	CASSLLSGRATDTQYF
TRBV28	-	-	TRBJ2-3	TGTGCCAGCAGTGCTCCTCTAGGTGCAGATACGCAGTATTTT	CASSAPLGADTQYF
TRBV28	-	-	TRBJ2-1	TGTGCCAGCAGTTTAATCTACCTTGGGAATGAGCAGTTCTTC	CASSLIYLGNEQFF
TRBV20-1	-	TRBD2	TRBJ2-3	TGCAGTGCTAGAGATCCTAGCGGGGGGGCAGATACGCAGTATTTT	CSARDPSGGADTQYF
TRBV29-1	few	TRBD1	TRBJ1-2	TGCAGCGCCCAGACAGGGGGCTACTATGGCTACACCTTC	CSAQTGGYYGYTF
TRBV5-1	-	-	TRBJ2-1	TGCGCCAGCAGCTTGGCGACTTTTTACAATGAGCAGTTCTTC	CASSLATFYNEQFF
TRBV18	-	-	TRBJ2-7	TGTGCCAGCTCATCCTTGGGACAAACGGGGGAGCAGTACTTC	CASSSLGQTGEQYF
TRBV20-1	-	-	TRBJ2-1	TGCAGTGCTAGAGAACAGTGGGGGGTTGGTGGCAATGAGCAGTTCTTC	CSAREQWGVGGNEQFF
TRBV6-2/TRBV6-3	-	-	TRBJ2-3	TGTGCCAGCAGTTACTCGTCGGTCAATAGAGATACGCAGTATTTT	CASSYSSVNRDTQYF
TRBV20-1	-	TRBD2	TRBJ2-3	TGCAGTGCTTTACTAGCGGGAGTTTTGGTGGCCACGCAGTATTTT	CSALLAGVLVATQYF
TRBV25-1	-	-	TRBJ2-5	TGTGCCAGCAGTGCACTAGATCTTCAAGAGACCCAGTACTTC	CASSALDLQETQYF
TRBV12-3/TRBV12-4	-	-	TRBJ2-7	TGTGCCAGCAGTTTGCGGCGGGAAAACTACGAGCAGTACTTC	CASSLRRENYEQYF
TRBV5-6	-	TRBD1	TRBJ1-4	TGTGCCAGCAGCTTAGCCCCTCTACCAGGGGGCAAACTGTTTTTT	CASSLAPLPGGKLFF
TRBV7-8	-	-	TRBJ1-3	TGTGCCAGCAGCTTAGCACGGGGCTCTGGAAACACCATATATTTT	CASSLARGSGNTIYF
TRBV2	few	-	TRBJ2-3	TGTGCCAGCAGTGAAAGGGCTGGCGGGATCAAGAATACGCAGTATTTT	CASSERAGGIKNTQYF
TRBV4-2	-	-	TRBJ1-4	TGTGCCAGCAGCCAAGATGGAGGGAGGTTTAATGAAAAACTGTTTTTT	CASSQDGGRFNEKLFF
TRBV20-1	-	TRBD2	TRBJ2-3	TGCAGTGCTCTCGGACTAGCGGGAGATTGGACAGATACGCAGTATTTT	CSALGLAGDWTDTQYF
TRBV15	-	-	TRBJ2-5	TGTGCCACCAGCAGAGAGGATGAGTTCAGAGAGACCCAGTACTTC	CATSREDEFRETQYF
TRBV3-1	-	TRBD2	TRBJ2-3	TGTGCCAGCATCCCAAGCGGGGGTGGAGCAGATACGCAGTATTTT	CASIPSGGGADTQYF
TRBV5-1	few	TRBD1	TRBJ2-7	TGCGCCAGCAATCCCGGGACAGGGGCCTACGAGCAGTACTTC	CASNPGTGAYEQYF
TRBV11-2	-	-	TRBJ2-5	TGTGCCAGCAGCTTAGAGGCGCAGACCCAGTACTTC	CASSLEAQTQYF
TRBV12-3/TRBV12-4	-	-	TRBJ2-1	TGTGCCAGCAGTTTCATACAGGGATCGCGCAATGAGCAGTTCTTC	CASSFIQGSRNEQFF
TRBV11-2	-	TRBD2	TRBJ2-1	TGTGCCAGCAGCCCACCCGGGCCTAGCGGGGGGGTGAACAATGAGCAGTTCTTC	CASSPPGPSGGVNNEQFF
TRBV28	-	-	TRBJ2-7	TGTGCCAGCAGTTTATATGGGGGGCCCTCCTACGAGCAGTACTTC	CASSLYGGPSYEQYF
TRBV20-1	few	TRBD2	TRBJ2-5	TGCAGTGCCAGAGGGGGTCTAGCGGGGGGGTCTCAAGAGACCCAGTACTTC	CSARGGLAGGSQETQYF
TRBV7-9	few	TRBD1	TRBJ1-4	TGTGCCAGCAGCTTCACGGGCCGCGGGACAGGGATTAAACTGTTTTTT	CASSFTGRGTGIKLFF
TRBV28	-	-	TRBJ2-1	TGTGCCAGCAGTTTAATTCAGGGCGAGCAGTTCTTC	CASSLIQGEQFF
TRBV6-1	-	TRBD2	TRBJ2-7	TGTGCCAGCAGCAGACCGGGACTAGCGGGACTCACCTACGAGCAGTACTTC	CASSRPGLAGLTYEQYF
TRBV7-2	-	-	TRBJ2-4	TGTGCCAGCAGCTTAGGGGCTGAGGTTCAGTACTTC	CASSLGAEVQYF
TRBV2	-	TRBD1	TRBJ2-1	TGTGCCAGCAGGGAGGACAGGGGTTGGAATGAGCAGTTCTTC	CASREDRGWNEQFF
TRBV7-3	-	TRBD1	TRBJ1-5	TGTGCCCGCAGCTTAGGGGGGTACTGGGACAGAAATAGCAATCAGCCCCAGCATTTT	CARSLGGYWDRNSNQPQHF
TRBV5-1	many	-	TRBJ2-3	TGCGCCAGCAGCTTGGTTCGACAGGCGGGAGCGTTAGATACGCAGTATTTT	CASSLVRQAGALDTQYF
TRBV7-2	many	-	TRBJ2-7	TGTGCCAGCAGCTTAGGACGGATTTACGAGCAGTACTTC	CASSLGRIYEQYF
TRBV6-2/TRBV6-3	-	TRBD2	TRBJ2-2	TGTGCCAGCAGTTACGGGACTAGCGGGATCAGGGAGCTGTTTTTT	CASSYGTSGIRELFF
TRBV29-1	many	-	TRBJ2-3	TGCAGCGCCGACGGGGGCACAGATACGCAGTATTTT	CSADGGTDTQYF
TRBV27	-	TRBD1	TRBJ1-2	TGTGCCAGCTGGAAGGCCGGGACAGGGTATGGCTACACCTTC	CASWKAGTGYGYTF
TRBV9	-	TRBD2	TRBJ2-2	TGTGCCGGATCTAGGGGACTAGCGGCGAACACCGGGGAGCTGTTTTTT	CAGSRGLAANTGELFF
TRBV3-1	-	-	TRBJ1-6	TGTGCCAGCAGCCAAGATACGCATAGGGATTCACCCCTCCACTTT	CASSQDTHRDSPLHF
TRBV5-5	few	-	TRBJ2-2	TGTGCCAGCAGCTTCCACCAGGGTAGCATTAACACCGGGGAGCTGTTTTTT	CASSFHQGSINTGELFF
TRBV18	few	TRBD1	TRBJ2-7	TGTGCCAGCTCCAGGACAGGGATTGACGAGCAGTACTTC	CASSRTGIDEQYF
TRBV20-1	many	-	TRBJ2-5	TGCAGTGCTAGAGATCTACCGGGACTCCCTGGCCAAGAGACCCAGTACTTC	CSARDLPGLPGQETQYF
TRBV10-3	-	-	TRBJ1-1	TGTGCCATCGGCCCCGGGGGGCTTTACACTGAAGCTTTCTTT	CAIGPGGLYTEAFF
TRBV19	few	TRBD1	TRBJ2-1	TGTGCCAGTAGTATAAGTATGGGGACAGGGGGACATGAGCAGTTCTTC	CASSISMGTGGHEQFF
TRBV6-1	few	TRBD1	TRBJ2-6	TGTGCCAGCAGATCAGGGGGCTCTGGGGCCAACGTCCTGACTTTC	CASRSGGSGANVLTF
TRBV7-9	-	-	TRBJ2-3	TGTGCCAGCAGCCGGCCAGGGTCTAGCACAGATACGCAGTATTTT	CASSRPGSSTDTQYF